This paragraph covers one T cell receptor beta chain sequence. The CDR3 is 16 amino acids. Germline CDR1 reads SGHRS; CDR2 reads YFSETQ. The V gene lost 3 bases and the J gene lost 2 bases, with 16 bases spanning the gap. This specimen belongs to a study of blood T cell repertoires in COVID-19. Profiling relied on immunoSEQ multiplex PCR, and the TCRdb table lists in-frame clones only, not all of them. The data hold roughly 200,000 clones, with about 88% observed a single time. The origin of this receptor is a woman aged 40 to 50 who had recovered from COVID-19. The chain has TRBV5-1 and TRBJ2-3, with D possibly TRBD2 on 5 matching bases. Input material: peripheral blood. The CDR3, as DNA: TGCGCCAGCAGCTCCCAAGTTGGCGGGTTCACAGATACGCAGTATTTT. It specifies CASSSQVGGFTDTQYF.